The present entry profiles one T cell receptor beta chain with its context. Its antigen is currently unknown. The germline V and J ends were trimmed by 0 bases and 0 bases, with 10 bases remaining between them. CDR1 and CDR2 from the germline V gene are SGDLS and YYNGEE. The CDR3 spans 16 residues. The PCR was carried out with 60 Vbeta primers and 13 Jbeta primers. Sequencing was performed with immunoSEQ multiplex PCR; in TCRdb, only in-frame clones are kept and a portion is missing. Among 80,000 to 100,000 clones listed, around 83% were seen once. This entry is derived from a study of cytomegalovirus exposure and HLA in healthy donors. Study-level points and caveats: Analyses of presence and absence presupposed an approximately uniform sequencing depth across donors. Some V segments, including TRBV6-2 and TRBV6-3, were excluded as indistinguishable.

The chain links TRBV9 to TRBJ1-3, with D tentatively TRBD1 (5 bases). The specimen sequenced was PBMCs. The receptor's source is a female donor in good health and CMV-seropositive. The CDR3, as DNA: TGTGCCAGCAGCGTAGCCGGACACCGCTCTGGAAACACCATATATTTT. This sequence encodes CASSVAGHRSGNTIYF.